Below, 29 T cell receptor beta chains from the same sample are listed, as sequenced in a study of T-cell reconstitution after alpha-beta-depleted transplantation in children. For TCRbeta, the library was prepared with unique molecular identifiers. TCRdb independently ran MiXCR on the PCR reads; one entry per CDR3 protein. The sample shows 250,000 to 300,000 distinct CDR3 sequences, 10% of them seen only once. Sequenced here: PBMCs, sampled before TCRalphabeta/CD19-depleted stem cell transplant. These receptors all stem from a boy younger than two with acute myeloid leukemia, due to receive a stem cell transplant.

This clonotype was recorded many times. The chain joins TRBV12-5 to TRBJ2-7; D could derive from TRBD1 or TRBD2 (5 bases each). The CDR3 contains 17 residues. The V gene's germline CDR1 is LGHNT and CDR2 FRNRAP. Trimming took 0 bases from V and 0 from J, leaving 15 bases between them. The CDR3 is CASGLVLSRGSSYEQYF. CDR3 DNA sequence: TGTGCTAGTGGTTTGGTACTATCGAGGGGAAGCTCCTACGAGCAGTACTTC.

The CDR3 DNA reads as TGTGCCAGCAGCTCGTGGGGACTAGCAGTTTCGAACACCGGGGAGCTGTTTTTT. This gives the protein CASSSWGLAVSNTGELFF. This chain connects TRBV5-5 to TRBJ2-2; 9 bases agree with TRBD2. This CDR3 is 18 amino acids long. The germline V gene encodes CDR1 SGHKS and CDR2 YYEKEE (reference sequence). The J segment lost 0 bases and the V segment lost 3 bases, leaving 9 bases of the junction unmatched.

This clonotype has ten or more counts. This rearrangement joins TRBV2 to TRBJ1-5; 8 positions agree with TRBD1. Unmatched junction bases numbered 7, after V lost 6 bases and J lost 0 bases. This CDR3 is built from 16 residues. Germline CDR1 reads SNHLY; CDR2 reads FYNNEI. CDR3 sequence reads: CASSRQGTNSNQPQHF. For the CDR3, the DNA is TGTGCCAGCAGCCGACAGGGGACAAATAGCAATCAGCCCCAGCATTTT.

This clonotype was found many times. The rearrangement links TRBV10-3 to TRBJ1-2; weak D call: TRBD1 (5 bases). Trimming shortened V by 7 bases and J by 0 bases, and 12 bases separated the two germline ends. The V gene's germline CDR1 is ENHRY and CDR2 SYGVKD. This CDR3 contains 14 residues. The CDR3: CAITPTDANYGYTF. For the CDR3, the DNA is TGTGCCATCACCCCGACAGATGCTAACTATGGCTACACCTTC.

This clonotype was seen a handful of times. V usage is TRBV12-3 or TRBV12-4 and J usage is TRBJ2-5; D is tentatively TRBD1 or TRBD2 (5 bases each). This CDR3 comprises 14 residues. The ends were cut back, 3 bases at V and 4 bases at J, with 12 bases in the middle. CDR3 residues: CASSFEGLRETQYF. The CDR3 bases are TGTGCCAGCAGTTTTGAGGGGTTAAGAGAGACCCAGTACTTC.

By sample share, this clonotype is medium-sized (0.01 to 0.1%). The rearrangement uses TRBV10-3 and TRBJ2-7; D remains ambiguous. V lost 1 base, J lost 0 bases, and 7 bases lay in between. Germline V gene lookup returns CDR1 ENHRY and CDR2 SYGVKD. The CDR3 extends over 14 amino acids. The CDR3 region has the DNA TGTGCCATCAGTGAGTTCGAGAGCTCCTACGAGCAGTACTTC. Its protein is CAISEFESSYEQYF.

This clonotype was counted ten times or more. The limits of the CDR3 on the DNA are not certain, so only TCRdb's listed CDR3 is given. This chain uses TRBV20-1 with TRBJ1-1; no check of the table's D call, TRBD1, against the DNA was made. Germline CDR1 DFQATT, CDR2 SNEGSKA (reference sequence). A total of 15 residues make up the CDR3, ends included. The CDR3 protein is CSARQTVLRDTEAFF.

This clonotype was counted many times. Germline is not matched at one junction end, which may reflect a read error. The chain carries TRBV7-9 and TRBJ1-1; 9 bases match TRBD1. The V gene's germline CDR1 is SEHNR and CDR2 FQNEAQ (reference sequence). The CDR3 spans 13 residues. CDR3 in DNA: TGTGCCGGCAGGCGGACAGGGGAAACTGAAGCTTTCTTT. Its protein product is CAGRRTGETEAFF.

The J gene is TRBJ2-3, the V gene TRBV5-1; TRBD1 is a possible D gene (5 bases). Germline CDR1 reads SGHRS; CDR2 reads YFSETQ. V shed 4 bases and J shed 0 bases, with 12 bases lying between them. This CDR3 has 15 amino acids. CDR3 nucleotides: TGCGCCAGCAGCAACCACAGGAGTAGCACAGATACGCAGTATTTT. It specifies CASSNHRSSTDTQYF.

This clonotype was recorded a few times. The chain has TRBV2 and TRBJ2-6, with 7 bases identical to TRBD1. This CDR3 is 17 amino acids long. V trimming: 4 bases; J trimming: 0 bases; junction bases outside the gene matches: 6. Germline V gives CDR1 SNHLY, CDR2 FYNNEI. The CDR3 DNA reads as TGTGCCAGCAGTGCACGGGACAGCCTCTCTGGGGCCAACGTCCTGACTTTC. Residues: CASSARDSLSGANVLTF.

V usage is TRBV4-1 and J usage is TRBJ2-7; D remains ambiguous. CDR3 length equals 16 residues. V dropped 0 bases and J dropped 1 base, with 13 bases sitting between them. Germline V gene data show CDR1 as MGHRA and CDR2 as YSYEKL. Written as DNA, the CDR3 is TGCGCCAGCAGCCAAGATAGTAGAGACGGTTCCTACGAGCAGTACTTC. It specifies CASSQDSRDGSYEQYF.

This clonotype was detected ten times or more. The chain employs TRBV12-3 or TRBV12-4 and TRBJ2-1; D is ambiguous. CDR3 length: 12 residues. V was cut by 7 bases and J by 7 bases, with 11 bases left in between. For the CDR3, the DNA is TGTGCCAGCAACGATTACCTGAATGAGCAGTTCTTC. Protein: CASNDYLNEQFF.

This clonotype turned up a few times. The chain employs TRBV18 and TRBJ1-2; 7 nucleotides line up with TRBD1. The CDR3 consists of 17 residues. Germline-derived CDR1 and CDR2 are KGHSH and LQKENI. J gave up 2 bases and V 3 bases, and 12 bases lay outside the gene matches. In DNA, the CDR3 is TGTGCCAGCTCACCCCCAGACAGGGTGGGGTCGAACTATGGCTACACCTTC. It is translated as CASSPPDRVGSNYGYTF.

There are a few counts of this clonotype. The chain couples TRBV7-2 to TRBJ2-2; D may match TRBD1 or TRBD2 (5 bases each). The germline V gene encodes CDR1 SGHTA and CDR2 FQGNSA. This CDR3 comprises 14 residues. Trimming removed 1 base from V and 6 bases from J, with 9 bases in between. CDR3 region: CASSLVLGAGELFF. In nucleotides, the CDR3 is TGTGCCAGCAGCTTAGTGCTGGGGGCCGGGGAGCTGTTTTTT.

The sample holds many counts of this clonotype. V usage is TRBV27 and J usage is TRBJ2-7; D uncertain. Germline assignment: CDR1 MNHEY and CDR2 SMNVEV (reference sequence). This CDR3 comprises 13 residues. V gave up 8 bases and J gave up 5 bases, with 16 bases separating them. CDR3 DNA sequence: TGTGCCAGCGGCCCAGGATTGGGCCACGAGCAGTACTTC. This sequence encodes CASGPGLGHEQYF.

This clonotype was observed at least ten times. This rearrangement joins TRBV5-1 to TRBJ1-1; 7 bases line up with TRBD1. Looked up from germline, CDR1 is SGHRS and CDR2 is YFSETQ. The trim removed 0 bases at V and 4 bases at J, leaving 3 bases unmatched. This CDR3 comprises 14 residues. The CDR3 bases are TGCGCCAGCAGCTTGGGACAGGGTTTCACTGAAGCTTTCTTT. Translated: CASSLGQGFTEAFF.

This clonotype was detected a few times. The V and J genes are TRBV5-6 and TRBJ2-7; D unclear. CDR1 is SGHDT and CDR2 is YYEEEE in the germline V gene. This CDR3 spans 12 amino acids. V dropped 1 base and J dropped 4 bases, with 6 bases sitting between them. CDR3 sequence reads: CASSLWRYEQYF. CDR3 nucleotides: TGTGCCAGCAGCTTGTGGAGATACGAGCAGTACTTC.

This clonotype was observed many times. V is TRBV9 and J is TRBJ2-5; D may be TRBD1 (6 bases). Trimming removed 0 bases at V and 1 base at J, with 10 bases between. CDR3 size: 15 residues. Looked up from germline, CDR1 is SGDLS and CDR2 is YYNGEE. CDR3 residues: CASSVEPRGQETQYF. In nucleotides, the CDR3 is TGTGCCAGCAGCGTAGAGCCCAGGGGCCAAGAGACCCAGTACTTC. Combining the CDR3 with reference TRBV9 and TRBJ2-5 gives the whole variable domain DSGVTQTPKHLITATGQRVTLRCSPRSGDLSVYWYQQSLDQGLQFLIQYYNGEERAKGNILERFSAQQFPDLHSELNLSSLELGDSALYFCASSVEPRGQETQYFGPGTRLLVL.

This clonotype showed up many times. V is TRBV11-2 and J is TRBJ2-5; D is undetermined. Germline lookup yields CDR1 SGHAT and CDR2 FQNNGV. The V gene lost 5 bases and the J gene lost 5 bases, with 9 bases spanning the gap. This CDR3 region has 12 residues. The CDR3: CASSPAGETQYF. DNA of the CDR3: TGTGCCAGCAGCCCAGCCGGGGAGACCCAGTACTTC.

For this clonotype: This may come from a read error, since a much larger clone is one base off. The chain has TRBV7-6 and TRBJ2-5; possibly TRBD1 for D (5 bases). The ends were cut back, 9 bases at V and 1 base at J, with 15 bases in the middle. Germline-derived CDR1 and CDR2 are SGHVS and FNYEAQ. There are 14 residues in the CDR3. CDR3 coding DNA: TGTGCCAGGAGCGCAACAGGTGTCCAAGAGACCCAGTACTTC. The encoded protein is CARSATGVQETQYF. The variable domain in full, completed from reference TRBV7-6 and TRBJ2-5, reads GAGVSQSPRYKVTKRGQDVALRCDPISGHVSLYWYRQALGQGPEFLTYFNYEAQQDKSGLPNDRFSAERPEGSISTLTIQRTEQRDSAMYRCARSATGVQETQYFGPGTRLLVL.

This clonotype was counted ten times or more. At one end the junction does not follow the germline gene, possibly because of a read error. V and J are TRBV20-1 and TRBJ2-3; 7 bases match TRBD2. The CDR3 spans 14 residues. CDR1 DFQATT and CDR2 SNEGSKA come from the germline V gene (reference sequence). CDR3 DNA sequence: TGCAGTGCCAGAGCGACTAGCTTAACAGATACGCAGTATTTT. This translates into CSARATSLTDTQYF.

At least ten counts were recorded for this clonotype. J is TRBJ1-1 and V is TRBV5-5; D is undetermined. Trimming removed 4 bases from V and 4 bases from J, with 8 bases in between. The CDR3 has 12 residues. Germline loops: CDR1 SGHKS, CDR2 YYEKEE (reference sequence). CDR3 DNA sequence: TGTGCCAGCAGCCAGTTTGGCACTGAAGCTTTCTTT. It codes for CASSQFGTEAFF.

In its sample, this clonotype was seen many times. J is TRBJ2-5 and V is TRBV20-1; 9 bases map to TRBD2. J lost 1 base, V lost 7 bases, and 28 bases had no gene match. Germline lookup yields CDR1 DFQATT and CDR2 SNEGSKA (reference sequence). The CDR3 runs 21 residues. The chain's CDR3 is CSGSTNKGGLAPNPTQETQYF. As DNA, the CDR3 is TGCAGTGGGTCGACTAACAAGGGGGGACTAGCTCCCAACCCGACCCAAGAGACCCAGTACTTC.

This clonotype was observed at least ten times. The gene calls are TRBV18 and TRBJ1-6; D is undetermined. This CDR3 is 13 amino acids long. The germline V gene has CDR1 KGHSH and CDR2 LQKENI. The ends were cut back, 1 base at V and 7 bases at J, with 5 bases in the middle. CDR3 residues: CASSPRVNSPLHF. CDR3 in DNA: TGTGCCAGCTCACCACGGGTGAATTCACCCCTCCACTTT.

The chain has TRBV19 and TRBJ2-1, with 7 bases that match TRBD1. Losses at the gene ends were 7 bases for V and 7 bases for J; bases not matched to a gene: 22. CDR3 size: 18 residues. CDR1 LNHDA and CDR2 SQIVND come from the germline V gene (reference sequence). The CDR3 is CASTPGQPTLHTGNEQFF. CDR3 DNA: TGTGCCAGTACCCCGGGACAGCCGACTTTACACACAGGGAATGAGCAGTTCTTC.

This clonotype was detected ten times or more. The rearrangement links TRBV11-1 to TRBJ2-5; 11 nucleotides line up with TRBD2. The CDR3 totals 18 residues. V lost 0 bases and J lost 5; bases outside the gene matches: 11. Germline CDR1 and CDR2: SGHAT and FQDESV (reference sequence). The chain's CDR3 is CASSLATLTSGSGETQYF. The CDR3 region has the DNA TGTGCCAGCAGCTTAGCCACCTTAACTAGCGGGAGCGGGGAGACCCAGTACTTC.

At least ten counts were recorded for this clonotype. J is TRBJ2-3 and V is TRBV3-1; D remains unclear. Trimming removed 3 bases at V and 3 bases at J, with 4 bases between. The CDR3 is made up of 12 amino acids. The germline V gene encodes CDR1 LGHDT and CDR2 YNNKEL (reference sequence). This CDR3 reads CASSHRTDTQYF. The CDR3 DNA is TGTGCCAGCAGCCACAGGACAGATACGCAGTATTTT.

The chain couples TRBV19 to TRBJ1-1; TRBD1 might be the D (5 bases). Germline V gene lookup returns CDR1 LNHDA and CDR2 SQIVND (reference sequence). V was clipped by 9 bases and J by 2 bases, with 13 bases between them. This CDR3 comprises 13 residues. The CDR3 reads CASQTAKNTEAFF. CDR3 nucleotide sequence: TGTGCCAGCCAGACAGCCAAAAACACTGAAGCTTTCTTT.

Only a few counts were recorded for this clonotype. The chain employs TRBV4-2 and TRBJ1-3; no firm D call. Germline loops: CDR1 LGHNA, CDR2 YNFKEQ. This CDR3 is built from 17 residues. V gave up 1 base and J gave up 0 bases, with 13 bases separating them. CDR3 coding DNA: TGTGCCAGCAGCCAAGGTCCTAGAGGCAGCTCTGGAAACACCATATATTTT. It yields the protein CASSQGPRGSSGNTIYF.